This T cell receptor (beta chain) was profiled in a study of control samples from healthy donors and cancer patients (dated by TCRdb to about 2020). Including the terminal cysteine and phenylalanine, the CDR3 comprises 15 residues. Only the CDR3 part of the read is kept: 45 bases, read in frame from the first base. The germline V gene (reference sequence) specifies LNHDA as CDR1 and SQIVND as CDR2. V is pared back by 8 bases and J by 8 bases, with 24 bases lying between the germline termini. Receptor amplification or capture employed the immunoSEQ multiplex PCR assay. Here the immuneACCESS table is served through TCRdb, limited to in-frame sequences with V and J called. Missing clones are a known gap in these copies; in checked studies unresolved V genes cover under half, and the rest lacks a known reason. The table for this sample lists 120,000 or so clones; roughly 92% of them were counted only once. In total, the top ten clones hold 0.58% of the sample.

As regards this clone: No cognate antigen has been identified for it. Base qualities were left out, and no much larger clone turns up one base away.

This sequence uses TRBV19 and TRBJ1-2; too little of a D gene remains to name it. The sequenced sample was PBMCs. The sequence was collected from a man older than 75 with head and neck cancer. CDR3 loop: CASSYRETRVSGYTF. The DNA sequence is TGTGCCAGTTCCTACCGGGAGACACGGGTCTCGGGCTACACCTTC.